Below are 23 T cell receptor beta chains sequenced from a single sample in a study of blood T cell repertoires in COVID-19. Data came from immunoSEQ multiplex PCR; TCRdb stores just in-frame clones and leaves some out. The data show 180,000 or so clones, with 89% seen just once and about 0.77% held by the top ten. Sequencing was done on a sample of PBMCs or T cells enriched from blood (not recorded which). The receptor source for this set is a woman between 18 and 30 years old who had recovered from COVID-19.

This chain joins TRBV7-9 and TRBJ1-3, with TRBD1 matching 7 bases. V was pared by 6 bases and J by 0 bases, with 14 bases of the junction left unmatched. The CDR3 runs to 18 residues. CDR1 SEHNR and CDR2 FQNEAQ come from the germline V gene (reference sequence). The CDR3 spells CASSPILWDSFSGNTIYF. The CDR3 DNA reads as TGTGCCAGCAGTCCAATCCTCTGGGACAGTTTCTCTGGAAACACCATATATTTT.

This rearrangement joins TRBV19 to TRBJ2-1; TRBD2 matches at 10 bases. This CDR3 has 14 amino acids. The V segment lost 7 bases and the J segment 4 bases; nucleotides outside the gene matches: 4. Per germline, CDR1 LNHDA and CDR2 SQIVND (reference sequence). The CDR3 loop is CASKPSGSYNEQFF. The CDR3 DNA sequence: TGTGCCAGTAAGCCTAGCGGGAGTTACAATGAGCAGTTCTTC.

The count of this clone is one. CDR3 nucleotide sequence: TGTGCCAGCAGCGCCACTAGCGGCACAGATACGCAGTATTTT. As protein: CASSATSGTDTQYF. The genes are TRBV3-1 (or the pseudogene TRBV3-2) and TRBJ2-3, with TRBD2 identical over 7 bases. CDR1 LGHDT and CDR2 YNNKEL come from the germline V gene (reference sequence). The CDR3 totals 14 residues. The trim removed 5 bases at V and 1 base at J, leaving 3 bases unmatched.

This chain links TRBV10-3 with TRBJ2-1; tentatively, D is TRBD2 (6 bases). The CDR3 spans 16 residues. CDR1 and CDR2 from the germline V gene are ENHRY and SYGVKD. The ends were cut back, 3 bases at V and 0 bases at J, with 12 bases in the middle. CDR3 coding DNA: TGTGCCATCAGTGAAGGGTGGGGGGACTCCTACAATGAGCAGTTCTTC. Translated, it gives CAISEGWGDSYNEQFF.

The chain employs TRBV7-9 and TRBJ1-3; 7 positions agree with TRBD1. CDR3 length: 14 amino acids. Germline V gives CDR1 SEHNR, CDR2 FQNEAQ (reference sequence). Trimming removed 6 bases from V and 0 bases from J; junction bases left unmatched: 2. The CDR3 coding sequence is TGTGCCAGCAGGGGGGACAGCTCTGGAAACACCATATATTTT. Translated, it gives CASRGDSSGNTIYF.

This chain uses TRBV28 with TRBJ1-2, with TRBD1 identical over 7 bases. CDR1 is MDHEN, CDR2 SYDVKM, per germline. This CDR3 contains 14 residues. The junction had 7 bases not matched to a gene; V was cut back by 5 bases and J by 4 bases. CDR3 nucleotide sequence: TGTGCCAGCAGTCCGGGGAGACAGGGCTATGGCTACACCTTC. It specifies CASSPGRQGYGYTF.

The gene calls are TRBV4-3 and TRBJ2-7; 7 nucleotides align to TRBD1. J gave up 2 bases and V 3 bases, and 4 bases lay outside the gene matches. There are 14 residues in the CDR3. Germline values: CDR1 LGHNA, CDR2 YSLEER. DNA of the CDR3: TGCGCCAGCAGCCAGGAACAGGGGACCTACGAGCAGTACTTC. It codes for CASSQEQGTYEQYF.

V and J are TRBV28 and TRBJ1-5; 7 nucleotides agree with TRBD1. Germline V CDR1 and CDR2: MDHEN, SYDVKM. The V and J ends lost 5 bases and 3 bases, in that order; junction bases with no gene match: 7. The CDR3 consists of 15 residues. The CDR3 DNA sequence: TGTGCCAGCAGTCCAACACAGGGGAACAATCAGCCCCAGCATTTT. Translating it yields CASSPTQGNNQPQHF.

The V and J genes are TRBV5-6 and TRBJ2-1; 12 bases align to TRBD2. With V trimmed by 4 bases and J by 8 bases, 10 bases remained unmatched. Germline lookup yields CDR1 SGHDT and CDR2 YYEEEE. This CDR3 is built from 16 residues. In nucleotides, the CDR3 is TGTGCCAGCAGCCTTAGGACTAGCGGGATTATGTATGAGCAGTTCTTC. Protein: CASSLRTSGIMYEQFF.

This clone was recorded once. The J gene is TRBJ1-5, the V gene TRBV18; D unclear. V was trimmed by 4 bases and J by 5 bases, leaving 9 bases between them. The CDR3 loop spans 13 amino acids. Germline loops: CDR1 KGHSH, CDR2 LQKENI. The CDR3 DNA follows: TGTGCCAGCTCACGGGGAGGGCATCAGCCCCAGCATTTT. Its protein product is CASSRGGHQPQHF.

The rearrangement links TRBV11-2 to TRBJ2-7; tentatively, D is TRBD1 (6 bases). Trimming took 5 bases from V and 0 from J, leaving 14 bases between them. Germline CDR1 is SGHAT and CDR2 is FQNNGV. The CDR3 consists of 15 residues. The DNA of the CDR3 is TGTGCCAGCAGCCATCATTACAGGGTCTCCTACGAGCAGTACTTC. Translation gives CASSHHYRVSYEQYF.

The chain joins TRBV4-2 to TRBJ1-1; 8 nucleotides agree with TRBD1. J lost 1 base, V lost 8 bases, and 12 bases had no gene match. Germline V gene lookup returns CDR1 LGHNA and CDR2 YNFKEQ. CDR3 size: 16 residues. In DNA form, the CDR3 reads TGTGCCAGCGGATCCTTAACCGGGACAGGGAACACTGAAGCTTTCTTT. This gives the protein CASGSLTGTGNTEAFF.

The rearrangement links TRBV20-1 to TRBJ1-2; D ambiguous. The CDR3 sequence is 11 residues long. Germline V CDR1 and CDR2: DFQATT, SNEGSKA (reference sequence). Trimming removed 3 bases at V and 8 bases at J, with 10 bases between. In DNA form, the CDR3 reads TGCAGTGCTAGTTTAGTCTTCGGCTACACCTTC. This translates into CSASLVFGYTF.

The chain uses TRBV10-3 and TRBJ2-2; weak D call: TRBD1 (5 bases). Trimming pared 6 bases from V and 5 bases from J, leaving 13 bases between. The CDR3 runs to 14 residues. CDR1 is ENHRY and CDR2 is SYGVKD in the germline V gene. CDR3 in DNA: TGTGCCATCAGCCGGAATAGGGGAACCGGGGAGCTGTTTTTT. This translates into CAISRNRGTGELFF.

The table lists this clone with many counts. This sequence joins TRBV6-4 and TRBJ2-1; TRBD1 agrees at 7 bases. The CDR3 runs to 16 residues. The germline CDR1 and CDR2 sequences are MRHNA and SNTAGT. Losses at the gene ends were 0 bases for V and 0 bases for J; bases not matched to a gene: 2. CDR3 in amino acids: CASSDSTGSSYNEQFF. The CDR3 DNA sequence: TGTGCCAGCAGTGACTCGACAGGGAGCTCCTACAATGAGCAGTTCTTC.

As concerns this clone: At the DNA level, this CDR3 is encoded by other sequences in the same sample as well. J is TRBJ2-7 and V is TRBV27; unclear D gene. With 2 bases removed from V and 1 base from J, the gap between germline ends came to 6 bases. This CDR3 region has 13 residues. CDR1 and CDR2 from the germline V gene are MNHEY and SMNVEV (reference sequence). The CDR3 sequence is CASSLGRSYEQYF. The CDR3 region has the DNA TGTGCCAGCAGTTTAGGCAGGTCCTACGAGCAGTACTTC.

The chain employs TRBV7-2 and TRBJ1-4; D gene ambiguous. V dropped 3 bases and J dropped 1 base, with 12 bases sitting between them. The CDR3 is made up of 16 amino acids. CDR1 is SGHTA, CDR2 FQGNSA, per germline. CDR3 DNA: TGTGCCAGCAGCTTTAACTCGGCGGGAACTAATGAAAAACTGTTTTTT. Translated, it gives CASSFNSAGTNEKLFF.

V and J are TRBV7-3 and TRBJ2-1, with TRBD2 matching 7 bases. Per germline, CDR1 SGHTA and CDR2 FQGTGA. This CDR3 has 14 residues. V lost 6 bases, J lost 6 bases, and 8 bases stayed unmatched. Written as DNA, the CDR3 is TGTGCCAGCAGTCCCCGGGAGGCTTCCAATGAGCAGTTCTTC. This codes for CASSPREASNEQFF. Full variable domain (outside the CDR3, taken from reference TRBV7-3 and TRBJ2-1): GAGVSQTPSNKVTEKGKYVELRCDPISGHTALYWYRQSLGQGPEFLIYFQGTGAADDSGLPNDRFFAVRPEGSVSTLKIQRTERGDSAVYLCASSPREASNEQFFGPGTRLTVL.

The chain employs TRBV4-1 and TRBJ2-2; 8 bases are a match to TRBD1. The V gene end was trimmed by 1 base and the J gene end by 6 bases; junction bases not matched to a gene: 7. Germline assignment: CDR1 MGHRA and CDR2 YSYEKL. This CDR3 has 16 residues. The CDR3 DNA sequence: TGCGCCAGCAGCCAAGCCGTGACAGGGGACCCCGGGGAGCTGTTTTTT. Residues: CASSQAVTGDPGELFF.

The chain combines TRBV7-9 with TRBJ2-1; the D gene is possibly TRBD2 (6 bases). The CDR3 contains 13 residues. The germline V and J ends were trimmed by 4 bases and 5 bases, with 9 bases remaining between them. Germline V gene data show CDR1 as SEHNR and CDR2 as FQNEAQ (reference sequence). CDR3 bases: TGTGCCAGCAGCTCCCCGGGAGACAATGAGCAGTTCTTC. Translated, it gives CASSSPGDNEQFF.

This clone occurred once. V gene TRBV11-2 combines with J gene TRBJ2-7, with 9 nucleotides matching TRBD1. V was pared by 1 base and J by 6 bases, with 4 bases of the junction left unmatched. Germline values: CDR1 SGHAT, CDR2 FQNNGV. The CDR3 length is 14 residues. The CDR3, as DNA: TGTGCCAGCAGCTTAGGGACAGGGGTAGCCGAGCAGTACTTC. The encoded protein is CASSLGTGVAEQYF.

The chain employs TRBV12-5 and TRBJ2-1, with TRBD1 identical over 7 bases. CDR1 is LGHNT and CDR2 is FRNRAP in the germline V gene. The V gene end was trimmed by 0 bases and the J gene end by 6 bases; junction bases not matched to a gene: 14. The CDR3 runs to 18 residues. CDR3: CASGLVRSRGGFINEQFF. CDR3 in DNA: TGTGCTAGTGGTTTGGTTCGCTCGCGAGGGGGCTTTATCAATGAGCAGTTCTTC. The entire variable domain, with the rest obtained from reference TRBV12-5 and TRBJ2-1, is as follows: DARVTQTPRHKVTEMGQEVTMRCQPILGHNTVFWYRQTMMQGLELLAYFRNRAPLDDSGMPKDRFSAEMPDATLATLKIQPSEPRDSAVYFCASGLVRSRGGFINEQFFGPGTRLTVL.

This clone was detected only a few times. The chain joins TRBV7-3 to TRBJ2-1; 7 bases are a match to TRBD2. V lost 1 base and J lost 13; bases outside the gene matches: 7. The V gene's germline CDR1 is SGHTA and CDR2 FQGTGA. The CDR3 is 13 residues long. The CDR3 nucleotides are TGTGCCAGCAGCTTAAGTTCCGGACTAGATCAGTTCTTC. It yields the protein CASSLSSGLDQFF.